Listed here are 17 T cell receptor beta chains from one sample, sequenced in a study of glioma-infiltrating T cells after dendritic cell vaccination. Measured with immunoSEQ multiplex PCR; TCRdb has only the in-frame clones, and not every one. The table has tens of thousands of clones, approximately 78% seen once. The sample in question was blood, obtained before dendritic cell vaccination. Receptors were obtained from a human donor with glioblastoma.

This clone has only a few counts. The V call is TRBV27, the J call TRBJ1-1; tentative D call: TRBD1 (5 bases). The V end was cut by 2 bases, the J end by 7 bases, with 14 bases between. Germline assignment: CDR1 MNHEY and CDR2 SMNVEV (reference sequence). The length of the CDR3 is 14 residues. CDR3 sequence reads: CASSLGLGVNEAFF. In DNA, the CDR3 is TGTGCCAGCAGTTTAGGGTTAGGGGTTAATGAAGCTTTCTTT.

V usage is TRBV4-1 and J usage is TRBJ2-2, with 7 nucleotides matching TRBD2. V lost 0 bases to trimming and J lost 0 bases; unmatched junction nucleotides: 4. Germline V lookup: CDR1 MGHRA, CDR2 YSYEKL. The CDR3 is 17 residues long. The CDR3 nucleotides are TGCGCCAGCAGCCAAGATCTGGCGGGGGCGAACACCGGGGAGCTGTTTTTT. It is translated as CASSQDLAGANTGELFF.

The chain combines TRBV5-1 with TRBJ2-7, with 9 bases fitting TRBD1. Germline assignment: CDR1 SGHRS and CDR2 YFSETQ. CDR3 size: 14 residues. Losses at the gene ends were 5 bases for V and 7 bases for J; bases not matched to a gene: 10. The CDR3 bases are TGCGCCAGCAGGCAGGGACAGGGCCTTTCTGAGCAGTACTTC. The encoded protein is CASRQGQGLSEQYF.

This chain connects TRBV2 to TRBJ1-6; TRBD1 matches at 10 bases. V lost 6 bases to trimming and J lost 8 bases; unmatched junction nucleotides: 7. The CDR3 has 15 amino acids. Germline-derived CDR1 and CDR2 are SNHLY and FYNNEI. The CDR3 protein is CASRPGQGSYSPLHF. CDR3 nucleotides: TGTGCCAGCAGGCCGGGACAGGGGTCGTATTCACCCCTCCACTTT.

The gene calls are TRBV11-2 and TRBJ2-7, with 8 bases that match TRBD1. CDR1 is SGHAT, CDR2 FQNNGV, per germline. This CDR3 region has 16 residues. V shed 2 bases, J shed 6 bases, and the junction held 12 bases outside the gene matches. CDR3: CASSLLSRQGFSEQYF. DNA of the CDR3: TGTGCCAGCAGCTTATTGTCGAGACAGGGGTTTAGCGAGCAGTACTTC.

V gene TRBV6-6 combines with J gene TRBJ1-5, with TRBD1 matching 7 bases. Per germline, CDR1 MNHNY and CDR2 SVGAGI (reference sequence). V lost 4 bases to trimming and J lost 3 bases; unmatched junction nucleotides: 6. This CDR3 has 15 amino acids. This CDR3 is CASSSRDSLNQPQHF. The CDR3 DNA sequence: TGTGCCAGCAGTTCCCGGGACAGCCTCAATCAGCCCCAGCATTTT.

This clone has just one count. This chain uses TRBV7-8 with TRBJ2-3; D ambiguous. The V end was cut by 4 bases, the J end by 2 bases, with 10 bases between. The length of the CDR3 is 14 residues. Germline V CDR1 and CDR2: SGHVS, FQNEAQ. CDR3 residues: CASSSRLDTDTQYF. In nucleotides, the CDR3 is TGTGCCAGCAGCTCCAGACTGGACACAGATACGCAGTATTTT. Together with reference TRBV7-8 and TRBJ2-3, the CDR3 gives the full variable domain: GAGVSQSPRYKVAKRGQDVALRCDPISGHVSLFWYQQALGQGPEFLTYFQNEAQLDKSGLPSDRFFAERPEGSVSTLKIQRTQQEDSAVYLCASSSRLDTDTQYFGPGTRLTVL.

The V and J genes are TRBV6-5 and TRBJ2-7; 8 nucleotides match TRBD1. V was clipped by 6 bases and J by 2 bases; unmatched bases: 3. This CDR3 has 13 amino acids. Germline lookup yields CDR1 MNHEY and CDR2 SVGAGI. The CDR3 reads CASRGTGAYEQYF. CDR3 nucleotides: TGTGCCAGCAGAGGGACAGGCGCCTACGAGCAGTACTTC.

This sequence joins TRBV4-1 and TRBJ2-1; 9 bases align to TRBD2. CDR3 size: 16 residues. Germline loops: CDR1 MGHRA, CDR2 YSYEKL. J gave up 4 bases and V 0 bases, and 4 bases lay outside the gene matches. This CDR3 is CASSQDYSGGYNEQFF. As DNA, the CDR3 is TGCGCCAGCAGCCAAGATTATAGCGGGGGATACAATGAGCAGTTCTTC.

The chain links TRBV11-2 to TRBJ2-1, with 13 bases that match TRBD2. V lost 4 bases and J lost 5; bases outside the gene matches: 2. Germline loops: CDR1 SGHAT, CDR2 FQNNGV. This CDR3 contains 15 residues. The CDR3 sequence: CASSSGLAGHNEQFF. DNA for the CDR3: TGTGCCAGCAGCTCGGGACTAGCGGGGCACAATGAGCAGTTCTTC.

The V gene is TRBV2, the J gene TRBJ2-5, with 8 bases matching TRBD1. The CDR3 covers 14 residues. Germline CDR1 is SNHLY and CDR2 is FYNNEI. V gave up 6 bases and J gave up 3 bases; unmatched junction bases: 6. The CDR3 region has the DNA TGTGCCAGCAGAAAACTGACAGGGGAAGAGACCCAGTACTTC. This encodes CASRKLTGEETQYF.

This chain links TRBV7-9 with TRBJ1-1; TRBD1 matches 8 bases. Germline V gives CDR1 SEHNR, CDR2 FQNEAQ (reference sequence). The CDR3 consists of 13 residues. J lost 8 bases, V lost 5 bases, and 7 bases had no gene match. The CDR3 nucleotides are TGTGCCAGCAGCCCCGAACGGACAGGGGAAGCTTTCTTT. Amino acid sequence: CASSPERTGEAFF.

The DNA of the CDR3 is TGTGCCAGCAGCCCGACAGGCAATCAGCCCCAGCATTTT. Amino acid sequence: CASSPTGNQPQHF. The chain has TRBV11-2 and TRBJ1-5; D is possibly TRBD1 (5 bases). CDR3 length: 13 amino acids. V lost 5 bases to trimming and J lost 2 bases, with 7 bases between them. Germline V gives CDR1 SGHAT, CDR2 FQNNGV.

The chain carries TRBV28 and TRBJ1-2; possibly TRBD1 for D (5 bases). The V end was cut by 6 bases, the J end by 5 bases, with 16 bases between. Germline assignment: CDR1 MDHEN and CDR2 SYDVKM. This CDR3 contains 14 residues. The CDR3 bases are TGTGCCAGCAGACTAACCCTGGGGGGGTATGGCTACACCTTC. Translated: CASRLTLGGYGYTF.

The J gene is TRBJ1-2, the V gene TRBV5-4; D is unclear. The CDR3 contains 16 residues. The germline gives CDR1 SGHNT, CDR2 YYREEE (reference sequence). V lost 3 bases, J lost 5 bases, and 20 bases lay in between. CDR3 sequence: CASSSYLITANYGYTF. The CDR3 DNA reads TGTGCCAGCAGCTCCTACCTCATCACAGCCAATTATGGCTACACCTTC.

The chain couples TRBV10-3 to TRBJ1-3, with TRBD1 identical over 8 bases. After removal of 6 bases from V and 0 bases from J, the junction contained 7 bases not matched to a gene. The CDR3 is made up of 16 amino acids. The germline CDR1 and CDR2 sequences are ENHRY and SYGVKD. In nucleotides, the CDR3 is TGTGCCATCAGACCTTTGGACAGGGCCTCTGGAAACACCATATATTTT. Translated, it gives CAIRPLDRASGNTIYF.

The chain recombines TRBV4-1 with TRBJ2-1; 10 nucleotides line up with TRBD2. The J segment lost 1 base and the V segment lost 5 bases, leaving 2 bases of the junction unmatched. The CDR3 spans 15 residues. CDR1 is MGHRA and CDR2 is YSYEKL in the germline V gene. The CDR3 region is CASSFSGGSYNEQFF. Here the CDR3 DNA reads TGCGCCAGCAGCTTTAGCGGGGGGTCCTACAATGAGCAGTTCTTC.